Detailed here is one T cell receptor (beta chain). Its specific antigen is unknown. Throughout, gene names and germline sequences are given for the mouse. The read terminates 4 residues ahead of where the CDR3 ends, so the germline J gene completes it. Pooled mouse cutaneous lymph node cells were stained for CD4, CD8alpha, NKG2D, NKG2ACE and other markers, then sorted on a BD Influx. Library construction relied on the immunoSEQ multiplex PCR assay. For TCR sequencing, RNA was extracted from every sample and reverse transcribed into cDNA to serve as template. SuperScript III was used to make first-strand cDNA, primed with a 2:1 mix of oligo-dT and random hexamers. A synthetic immune receptor repertoire was used to measure amplification bias, and any remaining bias was corrected computationally. Sequencing of the libraries was done on Illumina HiSeq using 60 bp reads that spanned the CDR3 and were read from J toward V. The paper's processing steps were these. After raw reads were preprocessed to remove errors, the CDR3 was defined following IMGT conventions as running from the conserved cysteine to phenylalanine. To get clonality, Shannon entropy was normalized by log2 of the number of productive unique TCRs and the result was subtracted from 1. Scalp TCRbeta sequences were cross-referenced with sorted blood CD4 and CD8 repertoires so that the CD4 or CD8 identity of scalp clones could be inferred. Here the immuneACCESS table is served through TCRdb, limited to in-frame sequences with V and J called. Missing clones are a known gap in these copies; in checked studies unresolved V genes cover under half, and the rest lacks a known reason. Clone size and the V and J calls come from that table; the DNA yielded D and trimming. This sample has roughly 260,000 clones in the table, none counted a single time. 1.2% of the sample is taken by the ten largest.

The sample originates from a study of CD8+ T cells in alopecia areata (dated by TCRdb to 2016 to 2019). For the study in its entirety: Skin from C3H/HeJ donors with spontaneous alopecia (about 6-13 months old) was grafted onto female C3H/HeJ recipients aged about 6-11 weeks. Scalp clonality was compared across normal scalp (n=4), patchy alopecia areata scalp (n=8), and alopecia totalis/universalis scalp (n=8). The RNA source kit depended on sample type: the PAXgene miRNA kit for fixed scalp, the miRNeasy kit for PBMCs, and the RNeasy kit for mouse skin. On the human side, TCRbeta sequencing was run on scalp tissue and on sorted CD4+ and CD8+ peripheral blood T cells from healthy controls and from alopecia areata patients with either patchy or totalis/universalis disease. The study used high-throughput TCRbeta sequencing to examine T cell clonal expansion in alopecia areata, in both the C3H/HeJ mouse model and human patients. immunoSEQ multiplex PCR using 35 Vbeta forward primers and 13 Jbeta reverse primers was used to amplify TCRbeta CDR3 regions.

Broad study findings and their caveats: Shared TCR sequences between patients were less evident than in mice, which may be partly attributable to HLA diversity in the patient population. Scalp TCR repertoire analysis is complicated because resident alphabeta T cells in normal human skin are also sequenced, whereas mouse skin is dominated by gammadelta T cells. Compared with normal scalp, lesional scalp had higher clonality and more expanded CD8+ clones, particularly in alopecia totalis/universalis, a pattern that suggests antigenic drive.

Counted from cysteine to phenylalanine, this CDR3 has 16 amino acids. Sequencing covers 36 bases of the CDR3, shown here with the frame starting at base 1. The germline V gene yields MNHDT for CDR1 and YYDKIL for CDR2. Ends trimmed: V by 2 bases, J by 2 bases; bases unmatched to a gene: 5. The chain links TRBV17 with TRBJ2-5, with 9 bases aligning to TRBD2. This clonotype was obtained from a C3H/HeJ mouse with alopecia areata. Mice belonging to this strain carry MHC haplotype H2-k. The source material was CD4+ T cells sorted from a lymph node. The CDR3 bases that were read are TGTGCTAGCAGTAGAAACTGGGGGGACCTCCAAGAC. This sequence encodes CASSRNWGDLQD. The CDR3, in full, reads CASSRNWGDLQDTQYF.